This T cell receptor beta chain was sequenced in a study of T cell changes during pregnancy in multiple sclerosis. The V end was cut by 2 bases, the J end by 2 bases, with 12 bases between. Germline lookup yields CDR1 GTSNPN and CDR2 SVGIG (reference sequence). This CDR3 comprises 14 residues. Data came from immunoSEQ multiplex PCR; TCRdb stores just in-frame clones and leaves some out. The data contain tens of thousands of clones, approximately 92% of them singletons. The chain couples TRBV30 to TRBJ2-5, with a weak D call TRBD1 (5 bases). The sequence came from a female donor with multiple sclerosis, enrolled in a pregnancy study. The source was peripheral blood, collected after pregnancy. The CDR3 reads CAWSTKQVQETQYF. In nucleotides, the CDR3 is TGTGCCTGGAGTACCAAACAGGTACAAGAGACCCAGTACTTC.